This passage covers 20 T cell receptor beta chains from one sample sequenced in a study of response to subunit inactivated influenza vaccine. TCRdb passed the RT-PCR reads through MiXCR, listing each CDR3 protein once. The repertoire holds about 570,000 distinct CDR3 sequences, with roughly 10% as singletons. This sample was shared with a second study, whose subject was T cells expressing NK-cell markers. From that paper: Making the TCR beta cDNA relied on 5'RACE template switching with UMIs.

Sample: PBMCs from blood, taken on the day of vaccination. The receptor source for this set is a man in his fifties or sixties who received an inactivated influenza vaccine.

This clonotype showed up just a few times. The chain recombines TRBV6-1 with TRBJ2-2; TRBD2 is a possible D gene (5 bases). Per the germline V gene, CDR1 is MNHNS and CDR2 is SASEGT. The germline V and J ends were trimmed by 8 bases and 0 bases, with 13 bases remaining between them. The CDR3 has 15 amino acids. Here the CDR3 reads CASYGRGANTGELFF. The CDR3 nucleotides read TGTGCCAGCTATGGGAGAGGAGCGAACACCGGGGAGCTGTTTTTT.

This clonotype turned up a few times. The CDR3 loop is CSARDPASGSPYNEQFF. The CDR3 DNA sequence: TGCAGTGCTAGAGATCCCGCTAGCGGGAGCCCTTACAATGAGCAGTTCTTC. The J gene is TRBJ2-1, the V gene TRBV20-1; TRBD2 matches at 10 bases. This CDR3 has 17 residues. Germline values: CDR1 DFQATT, CDR2 SNEGSKA (reference sequence). J lost 4 bases, V lost 0 bases, and 9 bases had no gene match.

This clonotype showed up just a few times. The J gene is TRBJ2-1, the V gene TRBV20-1; 7 bases match TRBD2. CDR1 is DFQATT, CDR2 SNEGSKA, per germline (reference sequence). There are 15 residues in the CDR3. J gave up 9 bases and V 0 bases, and 11 bases lay outside the gene matches. The CDR3 loop is CSARDLAGVFGEQFF. CDR3 coding DNA: TGCAGTGCTAGAGATCTGGCGGGAGTTTTTGGTGAGCAGTTCTTC.

This clonotype was seen only a few times. V gene TRBV7-6 combines with J gene TRBJ2-1; 8 bases are shared with TRBD2. After removal of 6 bases from V and 8 bases from J, the junction contained 12 bases not matched to a gene. The CDR3 has 15 amino acids. Germline loops: CDR1 SGHVS, CDR2 FNYEAQ. CDR3 residues: CASSSLGLESDEQFF. CDR3 in DNA: TGTGCCAGCAGTTCCTTGGGACTAGAGTCTGATGAGCAGTTCTTC.

This clonotype has a count of ten or more. This chain joins TRBV20-1 and TRBJ2-1, with 9 positions matching TRBD1. Germline V CDR1 and CDR2: DFQATT, SNEGSKA (reference sequence). CDR3 size: 17 residues. The ends lost 2 bases at V and 3 bases at J; junction bases unmatched: 11. The CDR3 protein is CSARYLGQGGSYNEQFF. The CDR3 DNA reads as TGCAGTGCTAGATACCTGGGACAGGGAGGGAGCTACAATGAGCAGTTCTTC.

The chain uses TRBV14 and TRBJ2-3, with 14 positions matching TRBD2. Trimming took 1 base from V and 1 from J; bases not matched to a gene: 7. CDR1 SGHDN and CDR2 FVKESK come from the germline V gene. The CDR3 extends over 19 amino acids. The CDR3: CASSQVGLAGGSGTDTQYF. Written as DNA, the CDR3 is TGTGCCAGCAGCCAAGTCGGACTAGCGGGGGGTTCCGGCACAGATACGCAGTATTTT.

This clonotype was observed many times. The chain is built from TRBV9 and TRBJ1-2; D gene unclear. CDR1 and CDR2 (germline): SGDLS, YYNGEE. This CDR3 has 13 residues. Trimming took 0 bases from V and 5 from J, leaving 8 bases between them. In DNA form, the CDR3 reads TGTGCCAGCAGCGTAGCTCCGACGTATGGCTACACCTTC. Its protein product is CASSVAPTYGYTF.

This clonotype was found a few times. This chain uses TRBV28 with TRBJ2-1; 7 nucleotides align to TRBD2. This CDR3 has 15 amino acids. Trimming cost V 7 bases and J 7 bases; bases outside gene matches: 13. Germline-derived CDR1 and CDR2 are MDHEN and SYDVKM. The CDR3 bases are TGTGCCAGCACCGAAGGGTGGGGGGGTGGAAATGAGCAGTTCTTC. It yields the protein CASTEGWGGGNEQFF.

This clonotype has more than one count but fewer than ten. The chain couples TRBV20-1 to TRBJ1-2, with D hard to call. The CDR3 is made up of 14 amino acids. CDR1 is DFQATT, CDR2 SNEGSKA, per germline (reference sequence). Trimming removed 0 bases at V and 4 bases at J, with 12 bases between. The DNA for the CDR3 is TGCAGTGCTAGAGAGTCGGGGAGGGTCTATGGCTACACCTTC. Its protein product is CSARESGRVYGYTF.

CDR3 DNA: TGTGCCAGCAGCCCTGGTGAGCTGGGCGAGCAGTACTTC. This encodes CASSPGELGEQYF. The chain couples TRBV7-3 to TRBJ2-7; D is unresolved. The CDR3 length is 13 residues. Germline CDR1 SGHTA, CDR2 FQGTGA. V gave up 5 bases and J gave up 6 bases, with 14 bases separating them.

In regard to this clonotype: This may be a read error: a much more frequent sequence differs by one nucleotide. The chain uses TRBV12-3 or TRBV12-4 and TRBJ2-3; perhaps TRBD1 as D (5 bases). This CDR3 has 15 residues. V was cut by 7 bases and J by 2 bases, with 16 bases left in between. The CDR3 region has the DNA TGTGCCAGCAACCCGAACAGGCCGCACACAGATACGCAGTATTTT. This gives the protein CASNPNRPHTDTQYF.

This clonotype was seen only a few times. The V and J genes are TRBV15 and TRBJ2-1; D gene uncertain. This CDR3 region has 14 residues. The V gene lost 0 bases and the J gene lost 8 bases, with 11 bases spanning the gap. The germline V gene encodes CDR1 LNHNV and CDR2 YYDKDF (reference sequence). The CDR3 spells CATSRDFTQYEQFF. The CDR3 DNA reads as TGTGCCACCAGCAGAGATTTCACCCAGTATGAGCAGTTCTTC.

The chain has TRBV5-6 and TRBJ1-2; D perhaps matches TRBD1 (6 bases). Germline V gives CDR1 SGHDT, CDR2 YYEEEE. This CDR3 contains 13 residues. V was cut by 3 bases and J by 5 bases, with 11 bases left in between. This CDR3 is CASSSVGGYGYTF. CDR3 coding DNA: TGTGCCAGCAGCTCCGTAGGGGGATATGGCTACACCTTC.

This clonotype showed up just a few times. V gene TRBV4-1 combines with J gene TRBJ1-5; possibly TRBD1 for D (5 bases). The CDR3 covers 14 residues. Looked up from germline, CDR1 is MGHRA and CDR2 is YSYEKL. Deletions cut 5 bases from V and 6 bases from J, with 14 bases between. DNA of the CDR3: TGCGCCAGCAGCTCTGCCCAGGGCGGTCAGCCCCAGCATTTT. Its translation is CASSSAQGGQPQHF.

J is TRBJ2-3 and V is TRBV4-2, with 16 positions matching TRBD2. The CDR3 totals 19 residues. The V gene's germline CDR1 is LGHNA and CDR2 YNFKEQ. J lost 5 bases, V lost 2 bases, and 10 bases had no gene match. Here the CDR3 DNA reads TGTGCCAGCAGCCAACCGGGGACTAGCGGGGGGGCTTTAGAAGATACGCAGTATTTT. It specifies CASSQPGTSGGALEDTQYF.

CDR3 sequence reads: CASIPDSLPPYEQYF. The CDR3, as DNA: TGTGCCAGCATTCCCGACAGCCTTCCCCCTTACGAGCAGTACTTC. This chain connects TRBV2 to TRBJ2-7, with D possibly matching TRBD1 (5 bases). This CDR3 contains 15 residues. Germline V gene lookup returns CDR1 SNHLY and CDR2 FYNNEI. Trimming cost V 7 bases and J 4 bases, with 20 bases left between them.

This clonotype was detected ten times or more. Here the CDR3 reads CASSLQGRETQYF. The CDR3 DNA reads as TGTGCCAGCAGCTTGCAGGGGAGAGAGACCCAGTACTTC. The V and J genes are TRBV7-2 and TRBJ2-5; D perhaps matches TRBD1 (6 bases). This CDR3 has 13 residues. V lost 3 bases and J lost 4, with 9 bases in between. Germline CDR1 reads SGHTA; CDR2 reads FQGNSA. Using reference TRBV7-2 and TRBJ2-5 for the parts outside the CDR3, the full variable domain is GAGVSQSPSNKVTEKGKDVELRCDPISGHTALYWYRQSLGQGLEFLIYFQGNSAPDKSGLPSDRFSAERTGGSVSTLTIQRTQQEDSAVYLCASSLQGRETQYFGPGTRLLVL.

The V gene is TRBV5-1, the J gene TRBJ2-3; no reliable D call. The CDR3 totals 14 residues. Looked up from germline, CDR1 is SGHRS and CDR2 is YFSETQ. The germline V and J ends were trimmed by 7 bases and 4 bases, with 16 bases remaining between them. CDR3 sequence: CASRTYQASDTQYF. The CDR3 DNA sequence: TGCGCCAGCCGGACCTACCAAGCCTCAGATACGCAGTATTTT. Supplemented by reference TRBV5-1 and TRBJ2-3, the full variable domain reads KAGVTQTPRYLIKTRGQQVTLSCSPISGHRSVSWYQQTPGQGLQFLFEYFSETQRNKGNFPGRFSGRQFSNSRSEMNVSTLELGDSALYLCASRTYQASDTQYFGPGTRLTVL.

The gene calls are TRBV6-1 and TRBJ2-4, with D possibly TRBD1 on 7 matching bases. This CDR3 comprises 16 residues. Germline-derived CDR1 and CDR2 are MNHNS and SASEGT. V was cut by 6 bases and J by 2 bases, with 17 bases left in between. CDR3: CASRTDRDSSKNIQYF. The CDR3 nucleotides read TGTGCCAGCAGAACAGACAGGGACTCCTCCAAAAACATTCAGTACTTC.

There are a few counts of this clonotype. The rearrangement links TRBV29-1 to TRBJ2-1, with D possibly matching TRBD2 (6 bases). Deletions cut 0 bases from V and 8 bases from J, with 17 bases between. CDR3 size: 15 residues. From germline, CDR1 is SQVTM and CDR2 ANQGSEA. CDR3 in DNA: TGCAGCGTTGAAGAGGCCGGGAGCCCTAGCCATGAGCAGTTCTTC. It encodes CSVEEAGSPSHEQFF.